The 30 T cell receptor beta chains below all came from one sample that was sequenced in a study of neurological immune-mediated disorders. TCRdb passed the 5' RACE reads through MiXCR, listing each CDR3 protein once. The sample carries 80,000 to 100,000 distinct CDR3 sequences, under 4.5% recorded once. The sequenced sample was PBMCs. The receptor source for this set is a woman aged 45-65 years with multiple sclerosis.

This clonotype showed up many times. V is TRBV12-3 or TRBV12-4 and J is TRBJ2-3; TRBD1 agrees at 10 bases. V lost 6 bases and J lost 1; bases outside the gene matches: 4. The CDR3 length is 15 residues. CDR3 in amino acids: CASRRDRGGTDTQYF. The CDR3 DNA is TGTGCCAGCAGAAGGGACAGGGGTGGCACAGATACGCAGTATTTT.

This clonotype was counted only a few times. V usage is TRBV20-1 and J usage is TRBJ1-2; the D gene is possibly TRBD1 (6 bases). CDR1 and CDR2 from the germline V gene are DFQATT and SNEGSKA (reference sequence). The CDR3 is 16 amino acids. The germline V and J ends were trimmed by 2 bases and 4 bases, with 20 bases remaining between them. Here the CDR3 reads CSARPPEGGPTYGYTF. CDR3 bases: TGCAGTGCTAGACCCCCGGAAGGGGGGCCAACCTATGGCTACACCTTC.

This clonotype was picked up many times. V usage is TRBV7-9 and J usage is TRBJ2-7, with TRBD1 matching over 10 bases. Germline CDR1 is SEHNR and CDR2 is FQNEAQ (reference sequence). The CDR3 totals 12 residues. V was clipped by 8 bases and J by 3 bases; unmatched bases: 1. CDR3 in amino acids: CASGTGVYEQYF. The CDR3, as DNA: TGTGCCAGCGGGACAGGGGTCTACGAGCAGTACTTC.

Many counts were recorded for this clonotype. This rearrangement joins TRBV14 to TRBJ2-3; D is unresolved. The CDR3 covers 14 residues. V was clipped by 1 base and J by 5 bases, with 10 bases between them. Germline CDR1 SGHDN, CDR2 FVKESK. The CDR3: CASSQVEWGDTQYF. The DNA for the CDR3 is TGTGCCAGCAGCCAAGTTGAATGGGGAGATACGCAGTATTTT.

This clonotype was recorded at least ten times. The CDR3 DNA reads as TGTGCCAGCAGTCCAGGGTCCATGAACACTGAAGCTTTCTTT. It yields the protein CASSPGSMNTEAFF. J is TRBJ1-1 and V is TRBV7-9; TRBD1 might be the D (5 bases). V dropped 6 bases and J dropped 0 bases, with 11 bases sitting between them. Germline CDR1 SEHNR, CDR2 FQNEAQ (reference sequence). This CDR3 spans 14 amino acids.

This clonotype was picked up many times. The chain combines TRBV7-2 with TRBJ2-7, with a tentative D call TRBD1 (6 bases). The V end was cut by 6 bases, the J end by 2 bases, with 11 bases between. CDR3 size: 13 residues. The V gene's germline CDR1 is SGHTA and CDR2 FQGNSA. This chain's CDR3 is CASRFTGTYEQYF. The CDR3 DNA reads TGTGCCAGCAGATTCACAGGGACCTACGAGCAGTACTTC.

This clonotype was recorded many times. The rearrangement uses TRBV6-6 and TRBJ2-1; either TRBD1 or TRBD2 may supply D (5 bases each). Per the germline V gene, CDR1 is MNHNY and CDR2 is SVGAGI (reference sequence). V lost 2 bases, J lost 8 bases, and 16 bases lay in between. The CDR3 extends over 15 amino acids. The CDR3 sequence is CASSYPPGTRYEQFF. The CDR3 nucleotides read TGTGCCAGCAGTTACCCCCCCGGGACGCGGTATGAGCAGTTCTTC.

This clonotype was observed at least ten times. V usage is TRBV20-1 and J usage is TRBJ2-7; 10 bases map to TRBD1. CDR1 is DFQATT, CDR2 SNEGSKA, per germline (reference sequence). CDR3 size: 13 residues. J gave up 7 bases and V 6 bases, and 9 bases lay outside the gene matches. CDR3 nucleotide sequence: TGCAGTGCCAACCGGGACAGGGGCTGGGAGCAGTACTTC. As protein: CSANRDRGWEQYF.

This clonotype was seen many times. The chain employs TRBV20-1 and TRBJ1-1; D is unclear. V was shortened by 5 bases and J by 4 bases, with 14 bases between the two germline ends. This CDR3 region has 13 residues. Per germline, CDR1 DFQATT and CDR2 SNEGSKA (reference sequence). CDR3 region: CSAQPGSITEAFF. The DNA of the CDR3 is TGCAGTGCTCAACCCGGGAGCATCACTGAAGCTTTCTTT.

This clonotype was seen ten or more times. V is TRBV28 and J is TRBJ2-2, with 8 bases identical to TRBD2. Germline CDR1 is MDHEN and CDR2 is SYDVKM. With V trimmed by 5 bases and J by 4 bases, 12 bases remained unmatched. The length of the CDR3 is 17 residues. This CDR3 is CASSAPGTRGSTGELFF. For the CDR3, the DNA is TGTGCCAGCAGTGCCCCCGGGACTAGGGGCTCCACCGGGGAGCTGTTTTTT.

As to this clonotype: A read error may be the cause here, since a much bigger clone is one base away. The chain uses TRBV28 and TRBJ1-5; D is unresolved. This CDR3 contains 12 residues. Germline V CDR1 and CDR2: MDHEN, SYDVKM. CDR3 protein: CDSMKFNQPQHF. In DNA, the CDR3 is TGTGACAGCATGAAGTTCAATCAGCCCCAGCATTTT.

This clonotype has at least ten counts. This sequence joins TRBV7-2 and TRBJ1-4; 7 bases line up with TRBD1. V was pared by 0 bases and J by 8 bases, with 3 bases of the junction left unmatched. CDR1 and CDR2 (germline): SGHTA, FQGNSA. The CDR3 has 14 amino acids. DNA for the CDR3: TGTGCCAGCAGCTTAGCAGGGGGCTACGAAAAACTGTTTTTT. This sequence encodes CASSLAGGYEKLFF.

This clonotype was detected ten times or more. This chain connects TRBV12-3 or TRBV12-4 to TRBJ2-7; either TRBD1 or TRBD2 may supply D (5 bases each). This CDR3 is built from 14 residues. Trimming shortened V by 3 bases and J by 0 bases, and 9 bases separated the two germline ends. CDR3 DNA: TGTGCCAGCAGTTTCCAGGGACCCTCCTACGAGCAGTACTTC. It specifies CASSFQGPSYEQYF.

This clonotype has a count of ten or more. The chain combines TRBV28 with TRBJ1-5; TRBD1 agrees at 8 bases. CDR1 and CDR2 (germline): MDHEN, SYDVKM. The CDR3 has 16 residues. Trimming removed 5 bases from V and 4 bases from J; junction bases left unmatched: 10. CDR3 residues: CASSPTGTGINQPQHF. CDR3 in DNA: TGTGCCAGCAGTCCGACCGGGACAGGAATTAATCAGCCCCAGCATTTT.

This clonotype has only a few counts. The CDR3 sequence: CASSYLRETEAFF. The CDR3 DNA reads as TGTGCCAGCAGTTACTTAAGGGAGACTGAAGCTTTCTTT. The chain combines TRBV6-6 with TRBJ1-1; D remains unclear. CDR3 length equals 13 residues. Trimming shortened V by 1 base and J by 5 bases, and 8 bases separated the two germline ends. Germline lookup yields CDR1 MNHNY and CDR2 SVGAGI (reference sequence).

The chain couples TRBV18 to TRBJ1-6; D may be TRBD1 (5 bases). The V gene's germline CDR1 is KGHSH and CDR2 LQKENI. The CDR3 spans 16 residues. Trimming cost V 1 base and J 6 bases, with 13 bases left between them. Here the CDR3 DNA reads TGTGCCAGCTCACCACATAGCCCAGGGAGTAATTCACCCCTCCACTTT. It is translated as CASSPHSPGSNSPLHF. The full variable domain, in which reference TRBV18 and TRBJ1-6 provide the parts outside the CDR3, is NAGVMQNPRHLVRRRGQEARLRCSPMKGHSHVYWYRQLPEEGLKFMVYLQKENIIDESGMPKERFSAEFPKEGPSILRIQQVVRGDSAAYFCASSPHSPGSNSPLHFGNGTRLTVT.

In its sample, this clonotype was seen many times. The chain employs TRBV10-3 and TRBJ1-1; TRBD1 might be the D (5 bases). This CDR3 has 17 amino acids. Germline-derived CDR1 and CDR2 are ENHRY and SYGVKD. The ends were cut back, 6 bases at V and 2 bases at J, with 22 bases in the middle. DNA of the CDR3: TGTGCCATCAGGGCTGGGGACTTAGGACGTCGTAACACTGAAGCTTTCTTT. Its protein is CAIRAGDLGRRNTEAFF.

This clonotype is deemed medium-sized. The junction departs from germline at one end; a sequencing error may be responsible. The genes are TRBV5-1 and TRBJ2-7, with D unclear. There are 11 residues in the CDR3. The germline CDR1 and CDR2 sequences are SGHRS and YFSETQ. CDR3 coding DNA: TGTGCCAGCAGCTTGGGCTACGAGCAGTACTTC. Protein product: CASSLGYEQYF.

There are many counts of this clonotype. This chain joins TRBV15 and TRBJ1-1, with 8 bases aligning to TRBD1. The V gene end was trimmed by 0 bases and the J gene end by 0 bases; junction bases not matched to a gene: 3. The CDR3 covers 16 residues. CDR1 and CDR2 from the germline V gene are LNHNV and YYDKDF (reference sequence). CDR3 bases: TGTGCCACCAGCAGAGAGACAGGGGTTATGAACACTGAAGCTTTCTTT. It is translated as CATSRETGVMNTEAFF. Filled out from reference TRBV15 and TRBJ1-1, the complete variable domain reads DAMVIQNPRYQVTQFGKPVTLSCSQTLNHNVMYWYQQKSSQAPKLLFHYYDKDFNNEADTPDNFQSRRPNTSFCFLDIRSPGLGDTAMYLCATSRETGVMNTEAFFGQGTRLTVV.

This clonotype has ten or more counts. V usage is TRBV6-6 and J usage is TRBJ2-7; D might be TRBD1 (5 bases). Germline loops: CDR1 MNHNY, CDR2 SVGAGI (reference sequence). CDR3 size: 16 residues. The V and J ends lost 2 bases and 2 bases respectively, with 16 bases between them. The CDR3 loop reads CASSYILGQLPYEQYF. The DNA of the CDR3 is TGTGCCAGCAGTTACATCCTGGGGCAGCTTCCCTACGAGCAGTACTTC.

This clonotype occurred many times. The chain uses TRBV5-5 and TRBJ1-1; possible D gene TRBD1, 5 bases. Per the germline V gene, CDR1 is SGHKS and CDR2 is YYEKEE (reference sequence). The V gene lost 0 bases and the J gene lost 10 bases, with 10 bases spanning the gap. CDR3 size: 12 residues. The CDR3: CASSLGDPVAFF. The CDR3 DNA sequence: TGTGCCAGCAGCTTGGGGGACCCAGTAGCTTTCTTT.

The chain links TRBV20-1 to TRBJ1-1; D gene uncertain. Germline CDR1 reads DFQATT; CDR2 reads SNEGSKA (reference sequence). With 3 bases removed from V and 2 bases from J, the gap between germline ends came to 4 bases. CDR3 length equals 11 residues. CDR3 in amino acids: CSARGNTEAFF. The CDR3 nucleotides read TGCAGTGCTAGGGGAAACACTGAAGCTTTCTTT.

This clonotype was counted ten times or more. The chain combines TRBV7-2 with TRBJ2-3; 9 bases line up with TRBD2. This CDR3 spans 15 amino acids. V dropped 5 bases and J dropped 5; count of bases not matched to a gene: 8. CDR1 is SGHTA, CDR2 FQGNSA, per germline. DNA of the CDR3: TGTGCCAGCAGCCAACAGCGGGGGGACTTAGATACGCAGTATTTT. Translation: CASSQQRGDLDTQYF.

The table lists this clonotype with many counts. The V and J genes are TRBV28 and TRBJ1-5; tentatively, D is TRBD1 (5 bases). Trimming pared 4 bases from V and 3 bases from J, leaving 10 bases between. The CDR3 is 14 residues long. From germline, CDR1 is MDHEN and CDR2 SYDVKM. CDR3 nucleotides: TGTGCCAGCAGTTCCGACAGCCTCAATCAGCCCCAGCATTTT. Its translation is CASSSDSLNQPQHF. Complete variable domain (other parts from reference TRBV28 and TRBJ1-5): DVKVTQSSRYLVKRTGEKVFLECVQDMDHENMFWYRQDPGLGLRLIYFSYDVKMKEKGDIPEGYSVSREKKERFSLILESASTNQTSMYLCASSSDSLNQPQHFGDGTRLSIL.

This clonotype was counted ten times or more. The junction and the germline gene differ at one end; a read error may be behind it. V gene TRBV7-7 combines with J gene TRBJ2-2; 7 bases agree with TRBD2. The CDR3 is 16 amino acids. The germline V gene encodes CDR1 SSHAT and CDR2 FNYEAQ (reference sequence). CDR3 DNA sequence: TGTGCTAGCAGCTTTCAGGCGGGAGTAACAACCGGGGAGCTGTTTTTT. It is translated as CASSFQAGVTTGELFF.

This clonotype was observed many times. CDR3 loop: CASSQGQGAGNEQFF. The CDR3 coding sequence is TGCGCCAGCAGCCAGGGACAGGGGGCAGGTAATGAGCAGTTCTTC. J is TRBJ2-1 and V is TRBV5-1; TRBD1 matches at 12 bases. CDR3 length equals 15 residues. The germline gives CDR1 SGHRS, CDR2 YFSETQ. Trimming removed 4 bases from V and 7 bases from J; junction bases left unmatched: 6.

This clonotype was found many times. This CDR3 reads CSARDWEYAEAFF. In nucleotides, the CDR3 is TGCAGTGCTAGAGATTGGGAGTACGCTGAAGCTTTCTTT. The chain couples TRBV20-1 to TRBJ1-1; D is ambiguous. This CDR3 spans 13 amino acids. V lost 0 bases and J 6 bases, leaving 11 bases between the germline ends. CDR1 DFQATT and CDR2 SNEGSKA come from the germline V gene (reference sequence).

In its sample, this clonotype was seen many times. The chain employs TRBV5-1 and TRBJ1-2, with a possible D match to TRBD1 (6 bases). The germline CDR1 and CDR2 sequences are SGHRS and YFSETQ. Trimming took off 1 base at V and 7 bases at J, with 11 bases between the two ends. The CDR3 covers 13 residues. This CDR3 reads CASSLSQGSGYTF. For the CDR3, the DNA is TGCGCCAGCAGCTTGTCCCAGGGGTCTGGCTACACCTTC.

This clonotype was seen at least ten times. The V gene is TRBV20-1, the J gene TRBJ2-3; D possibly corresponds to TRBD2 (6 bases). Germline-derived CDR1 and CDR2 are DFQATT and SNEGSKA (reference sequence). V dropped 5 bases and J dropped 4 bases, with 19 bases sitting between them. The CDR3 totals 15 residues. CDR3 sequence (DNA): TGCAGTGCTCGCAGCAGGAGGGTTGTATCAGATACGCAGTATTTT. Encoded protein: CSARSRRVVSDTQYF.

This clonotype was counted ten times or more. The V and J genes are TRBV7-9 and TRBJ2-3; 8 bases map to TRBD2. CDR1 is SEHNR, CDR2 FQNEAQ, per germline (reference sequence). The CDR3 is made up of 17 amino acids. With V trimmed by 6 bases and J by 1 base, 12 bases remained unmatched. CDR3 region: CASRKREKAGGTDTQYF. DNA of the CDR3: TGTGCCAGCAGGAAAAGGGAAAAAGCGGGGGGCACAGATACGCAGTATTTT.